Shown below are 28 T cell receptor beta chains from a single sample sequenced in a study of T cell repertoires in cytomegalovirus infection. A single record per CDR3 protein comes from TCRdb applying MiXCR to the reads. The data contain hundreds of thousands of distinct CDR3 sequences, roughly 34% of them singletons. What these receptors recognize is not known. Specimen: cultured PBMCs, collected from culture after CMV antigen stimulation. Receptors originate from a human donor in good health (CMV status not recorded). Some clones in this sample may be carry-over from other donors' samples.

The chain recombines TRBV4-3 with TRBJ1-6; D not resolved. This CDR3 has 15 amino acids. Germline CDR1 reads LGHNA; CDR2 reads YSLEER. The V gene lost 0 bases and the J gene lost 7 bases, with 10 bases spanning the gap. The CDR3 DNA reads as TGCGCCAGCAGCCAAGATTCCCAATGGAATTCACCCCTCCACTTT. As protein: CASSQDSQWNSPLHF.

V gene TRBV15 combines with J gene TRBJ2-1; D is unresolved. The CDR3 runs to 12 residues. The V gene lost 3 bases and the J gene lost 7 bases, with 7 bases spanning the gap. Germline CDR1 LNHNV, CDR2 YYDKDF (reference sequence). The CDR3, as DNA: TGTGCCACCAGCAGGCCCGCGAATGAGCAGTTCTTC. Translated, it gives CATSRPANEQFF.

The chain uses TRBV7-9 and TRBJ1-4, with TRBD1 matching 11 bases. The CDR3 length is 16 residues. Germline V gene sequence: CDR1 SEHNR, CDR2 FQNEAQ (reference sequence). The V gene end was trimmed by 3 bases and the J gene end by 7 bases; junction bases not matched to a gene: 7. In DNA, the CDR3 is TGTGCCAGCAGCTTTGGGGACAGGGGGTTATTTGAAAAACTGTTTTTT. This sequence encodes CASSFGDRGLFEKLFF.

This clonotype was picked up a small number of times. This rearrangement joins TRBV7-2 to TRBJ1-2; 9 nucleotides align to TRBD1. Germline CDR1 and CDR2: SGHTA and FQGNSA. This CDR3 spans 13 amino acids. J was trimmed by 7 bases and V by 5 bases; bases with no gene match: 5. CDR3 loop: CASSTGTGSGYTF. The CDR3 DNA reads TGTGCCAGCAGCACCGGGACAGGGTCTGGCTACACCTTC.

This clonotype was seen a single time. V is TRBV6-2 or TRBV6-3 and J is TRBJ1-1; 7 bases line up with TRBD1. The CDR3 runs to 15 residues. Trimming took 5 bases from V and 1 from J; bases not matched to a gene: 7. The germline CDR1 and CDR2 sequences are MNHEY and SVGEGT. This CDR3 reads CASSLWTGANTEAFF. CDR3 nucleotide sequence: TGTGCCAGCAGTCTCTGGACAGGCGCGAACACTGAAGCTTTCTTT.

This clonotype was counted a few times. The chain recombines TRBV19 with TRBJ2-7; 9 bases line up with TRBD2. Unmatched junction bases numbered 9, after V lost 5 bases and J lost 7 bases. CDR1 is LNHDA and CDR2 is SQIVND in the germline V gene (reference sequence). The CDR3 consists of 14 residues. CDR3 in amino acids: CASSGGAGGQEQYF. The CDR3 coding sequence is TGTGCCAGTAGTGGGGGAGCGGGAGGTCAAGAGCAGTACTTC.

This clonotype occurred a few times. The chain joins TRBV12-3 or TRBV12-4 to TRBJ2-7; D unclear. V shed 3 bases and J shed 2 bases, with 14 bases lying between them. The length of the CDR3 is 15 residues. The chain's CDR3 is CASSFSPDIAYEQYF. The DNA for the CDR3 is TGTGCCAGCAGTTTTTCCCCTGACATCGCCTACGAGCAGTACTTC.

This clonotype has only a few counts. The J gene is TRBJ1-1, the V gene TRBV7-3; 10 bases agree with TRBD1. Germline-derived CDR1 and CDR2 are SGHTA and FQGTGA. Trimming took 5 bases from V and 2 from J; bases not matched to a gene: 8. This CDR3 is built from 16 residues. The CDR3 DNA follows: TGTGCCAGCAGCACCTGGGACAGGGGTTACAACACTGAAGCTTTCTTT. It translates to CASSTWDRGYNTEAFF.

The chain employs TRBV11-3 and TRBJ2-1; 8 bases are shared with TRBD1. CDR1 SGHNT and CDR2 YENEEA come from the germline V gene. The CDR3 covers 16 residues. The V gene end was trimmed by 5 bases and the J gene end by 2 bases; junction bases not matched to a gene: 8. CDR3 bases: TGTGCCAGCAGCCCCTTGGACAGGGCTACCTACAATGAGCAGTTCTTC. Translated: CASSPLDRATYNEQFF.

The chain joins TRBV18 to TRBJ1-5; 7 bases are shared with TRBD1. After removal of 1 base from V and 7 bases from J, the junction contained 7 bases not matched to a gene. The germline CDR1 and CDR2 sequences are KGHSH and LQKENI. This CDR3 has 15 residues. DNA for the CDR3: TGTGCCAGCTCACCACGGGCAGGGGGTCGCCAGCCCCAGCATTTT. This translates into CASSPRAGGRQPQHF.

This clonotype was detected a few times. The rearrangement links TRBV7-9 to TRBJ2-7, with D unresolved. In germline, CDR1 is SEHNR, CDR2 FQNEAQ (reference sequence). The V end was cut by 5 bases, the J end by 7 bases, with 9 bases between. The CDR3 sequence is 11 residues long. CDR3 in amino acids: CASSPVGEQYF. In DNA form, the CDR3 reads TGTGCCAGCAGCCCTGTAGGGGAGCAGTACTTC.

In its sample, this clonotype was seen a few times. In nucleotides, the CDR3 is TGTGCCAGCAGCTATACGACGGGCCGTAATGAGCAGTTCTTC. The encoded protein is CASSYTTGRNEQFF. The genes are TRBV11-3 and TRBJ2-1, with unresolved D. Germline loops: CDR1 SGHNT, CDR2 YENEEA. V was clipped by 4 bases and J by 7 bases, with 14 bases between them. The CDR3 consists of 14 residues.

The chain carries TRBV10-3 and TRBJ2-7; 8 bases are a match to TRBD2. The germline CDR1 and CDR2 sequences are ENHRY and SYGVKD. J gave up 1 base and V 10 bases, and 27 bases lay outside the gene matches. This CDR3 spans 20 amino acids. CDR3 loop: CATKDSRSSGSLRVSYEQYF. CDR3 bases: TGTGCCACCAAGGATAGCCGGTCTAGCGGGTCCCTACGAGTGTCCTACGAGCAGTACTTC.

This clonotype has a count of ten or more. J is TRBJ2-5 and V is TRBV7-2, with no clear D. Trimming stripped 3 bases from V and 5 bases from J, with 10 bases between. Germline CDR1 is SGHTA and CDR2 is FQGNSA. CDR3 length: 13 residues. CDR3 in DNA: TGTGCCAGCAGCTTCCGAGTAGTCGAGACCCAGTACTTC. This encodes CASSFRVVETQYF. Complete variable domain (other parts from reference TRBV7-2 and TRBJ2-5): GAGVSQSPSNKVTEKGKDVELRCDPISGHTALYWYRQSLGQGLEFLIYFQGNSAPDKSGLPSDRFSAERTGGSVSTLTIQRTQQEDSAVYLCASSFRVVETQYFGPGTRLLVL.

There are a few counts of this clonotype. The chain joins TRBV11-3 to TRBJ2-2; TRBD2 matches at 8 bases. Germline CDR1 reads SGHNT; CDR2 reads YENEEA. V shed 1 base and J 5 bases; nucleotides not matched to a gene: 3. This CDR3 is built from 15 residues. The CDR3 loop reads CASSLAASGTGELFF. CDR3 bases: TGTGCCAGCAGCTTAGCGGCTAGCGGGACCGGGGAGCTGTTTTTT.

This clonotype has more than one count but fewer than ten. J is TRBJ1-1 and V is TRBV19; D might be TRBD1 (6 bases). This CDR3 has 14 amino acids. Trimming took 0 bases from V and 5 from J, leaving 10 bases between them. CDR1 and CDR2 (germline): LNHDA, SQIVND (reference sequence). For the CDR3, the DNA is TGTGCCAGTAGTATAGAGGGGGCGAGGACTGAAGCTTTCTTT. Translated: CASSIEGARTEAFF.

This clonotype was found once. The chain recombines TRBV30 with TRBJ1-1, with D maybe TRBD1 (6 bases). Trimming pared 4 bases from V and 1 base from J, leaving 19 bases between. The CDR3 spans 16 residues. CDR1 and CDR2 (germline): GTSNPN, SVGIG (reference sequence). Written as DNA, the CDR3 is TGTGCCTGGAAACGGCAGGGGACTTTCCAGAACACTGAAGCTTTCTTT. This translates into CAWKRQGTFQNTEAFF.

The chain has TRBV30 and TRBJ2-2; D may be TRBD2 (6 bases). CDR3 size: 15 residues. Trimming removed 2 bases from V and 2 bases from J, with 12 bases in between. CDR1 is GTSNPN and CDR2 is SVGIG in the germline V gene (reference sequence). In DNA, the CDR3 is TGTGCCTGGAGTCCAATGGGACTTAACACCGGGGAGCTGTTTTTT. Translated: CAWSPMGLNTGELFF.

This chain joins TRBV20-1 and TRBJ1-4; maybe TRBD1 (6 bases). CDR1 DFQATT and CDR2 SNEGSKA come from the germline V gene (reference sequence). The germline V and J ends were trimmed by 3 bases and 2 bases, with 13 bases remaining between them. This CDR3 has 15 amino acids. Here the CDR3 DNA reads TGCAGTGCTAGGGCCAGGGGTGGCACTAATGAAAAACTGTTTTTT. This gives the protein CSARARGGTNEKLFF.

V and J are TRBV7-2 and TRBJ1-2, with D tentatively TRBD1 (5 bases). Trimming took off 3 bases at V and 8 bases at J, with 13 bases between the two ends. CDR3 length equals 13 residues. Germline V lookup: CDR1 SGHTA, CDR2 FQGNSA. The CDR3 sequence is CASSLGRVKGYTF. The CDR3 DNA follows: TGTGCCAGCAGCTTGGGCAGGGTAAAGGGCTACACCTTC. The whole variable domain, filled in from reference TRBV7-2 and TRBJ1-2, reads GAGVSQSPSNKVTEKGKDVELRCDPISGHTALYWYRQSLGQGLEFLIYFQGNSAPDKSGLPSDRFSAERTGGSVSTLTIQRTQQEDSAVYLCASSLGRVKGYTFGSGTRLTVV.

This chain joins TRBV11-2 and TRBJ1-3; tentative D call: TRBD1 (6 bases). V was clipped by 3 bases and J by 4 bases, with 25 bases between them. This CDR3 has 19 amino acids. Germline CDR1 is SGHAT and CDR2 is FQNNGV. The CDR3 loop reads CASSLAKWLPGQLGNTIYF. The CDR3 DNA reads TGTGCCAGCAGCTTGGCAAAGTGGCTACCGGGACAACTGGGAAACACCATATATTTT.

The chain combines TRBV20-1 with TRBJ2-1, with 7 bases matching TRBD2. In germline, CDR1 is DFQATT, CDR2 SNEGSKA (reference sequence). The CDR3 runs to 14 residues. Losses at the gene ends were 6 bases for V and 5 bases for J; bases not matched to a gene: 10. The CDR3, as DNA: TGCAGTGCATCTCCCCCGGGAGGAAACAATGAGCAGTTCTTC. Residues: CSASPPGGNNEQFF.

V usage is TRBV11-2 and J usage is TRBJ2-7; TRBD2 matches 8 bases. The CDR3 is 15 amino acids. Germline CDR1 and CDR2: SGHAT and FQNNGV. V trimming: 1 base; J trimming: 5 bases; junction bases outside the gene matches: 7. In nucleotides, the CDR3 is TGTGCCAGCAGCTTAGCCGGGACTAGAAAGAACGAGCAGTACTTC. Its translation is CASSLAGTRKNEQYF.

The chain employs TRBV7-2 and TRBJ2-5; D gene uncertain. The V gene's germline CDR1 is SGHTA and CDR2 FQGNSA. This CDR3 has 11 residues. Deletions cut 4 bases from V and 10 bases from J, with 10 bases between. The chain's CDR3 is CASSSGKGQYF. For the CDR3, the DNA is TGTGCCAGCAGCTCAGGCAAGGGCCAGTACTTC.

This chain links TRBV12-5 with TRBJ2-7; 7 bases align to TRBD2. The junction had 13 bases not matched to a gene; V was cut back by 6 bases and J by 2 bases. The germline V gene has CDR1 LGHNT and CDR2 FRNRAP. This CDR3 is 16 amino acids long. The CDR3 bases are TGTGCTAGTGGCGGGGGGTTGGGGGGAGGACCCTACGAGCAGTACGTC. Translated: CASGGGLGGGPYEQYV.

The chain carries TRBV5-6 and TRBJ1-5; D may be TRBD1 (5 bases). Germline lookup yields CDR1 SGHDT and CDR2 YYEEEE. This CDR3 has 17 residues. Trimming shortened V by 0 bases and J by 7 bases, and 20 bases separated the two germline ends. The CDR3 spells CASSLGGGGPGGQPQHF. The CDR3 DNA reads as TGTGCCAGCAGCTTGGGGGGCGGAGGGCCCGGCGGACAGCCCCAGCATTTT.

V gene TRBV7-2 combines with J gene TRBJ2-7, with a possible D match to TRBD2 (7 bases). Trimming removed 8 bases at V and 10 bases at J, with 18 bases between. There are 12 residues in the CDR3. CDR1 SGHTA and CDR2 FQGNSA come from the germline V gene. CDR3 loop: CASSLLGGPQYV. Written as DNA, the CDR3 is TGTGCCAGCTCACTCCTCGGGGGGCCCCAGTACGTC.

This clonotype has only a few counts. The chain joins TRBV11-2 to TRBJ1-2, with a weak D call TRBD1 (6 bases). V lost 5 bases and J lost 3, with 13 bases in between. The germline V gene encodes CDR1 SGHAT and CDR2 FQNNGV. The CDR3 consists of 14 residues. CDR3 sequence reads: CASSMEGGDYGYTF. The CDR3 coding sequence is TGTGCCAGCAGCATGGAGGGGGGGGACTATGGCTACACCTTC.